Shown below are 20 T cell receptor beta chains from a single sample sequenced in a study of T cell changes during pregnancy in multiple sclerosis. Assay used: immunoSEQ multiplex PCR; TCRdb lists only in-frame clones, some missing. The sample holds some 120,000 clones; roughly 92% are singletons and the top ten take 6.2%. The starting material was peripheral blood, obtained before pregnancy. These receptors came from a female donor with multiple sclerosis, enrolled in a pregnancy study.

The rearrangement joins TRBV5-8 to TRBJ2-7; no firm D call. The CDR3 is 14 residues long. The V end lost 0 bases, the J end lost 2 bases, and 9 bases lay between the germline ends. CDR1 and CDR2 from the germline V gene are SGHTS and YDEGEE. The CDR3 DNA reads as TGTGCCAGCAGCTTGGGCTCCGCGACCTACGAGCAGTACTTC. Protein product: CASSLGSATYEQYF.

CDR3 bases: TGTGCCAGCAGGCGAGGGACAGCCTCCTACGAGCAGTACTTC. Translating gives CASRRGTASYEQYF. The chain links TRBV6-1 to TRBJ2-7, with TRBD1 matching over 7 bases. V was clipped by 6 bases and J by 0 bases; unmatched bases: 5. This CDR3 contains 14 residues. In germline, CDR1 is MNHNS, CDR2 SASEGT.

The chain employs TRBV2 and TRBJ2-7; 9 nucleotides line up with TRBD1. CDR3 length: 13 amino acids. V lost 5 bases and J lost 7; bases outside the gene matches: 6. CDR1 is SNHLY and CDR2 is FYNNEI in the germline V gene. For the CDR3, the DNA is TGTGCCAGCAGTATACAGGGGGCGGGAGAGCAGTACTTC. It specifies CASSIQGAGEQYF.

This clone showed up just once. The chain has TRBV19 and TRBJ1-1, with unresolved D. Trimming shortened V by 7 bases and J by 1 base, and 10 bases separated the two germline ends. The CDR3 length is 13 residues. In germline, CDR1 is LNHDA, CDR2 SQIVND (reference sequence). The CDR3, as DNA: TGTGCCAGTACCGAACAGCCGAACACTGAAGCTTTCTTT. Its protein product is CASTEQPNTEAFF.

The rearrangement uses TRBV28 and TRBJ1-4, with TRBD1 as a possible D gene (5 bases). Trimming stripped 6 bases from V and 0 bases from J, with 11 bases between. This CDR3 spans 15 amino acids. The V gene's germline CDR1 is MDHEN and CDR2 SYDVKM. The CDR3 coding sequence is TGTGCCAGCAGGACAGACGCCGCAACTAATGAAAAACTGTTTTTT. Its translation is CASRTDAATNEKLFF.

The rearrangement uses TRBV11-2 and TRBJ2-7, with 7 bases matching TRBD2. This CDR3 region has 14 residues. The trim removed 2 bases at V and 6 bases at J, leaving 7 bases unmatched. Per germline, CDR1 SGHAT and CDR2 FQNNGV. For the CDR3, the DNA is TGTGCCAGCAGCTTACGGGGGGTTGATGCCGAGCAGTACTTC. It translates to CASSLRGVDAEQYF.

The chain uses TRBV7-9 and TRBJ1-6; the D is unclear. This CDR3 spans 13 amino acids. The V gene lost 3 bases and the J gene lost 8 bases, with 8 bases spanning the gap. The V gene's germline CDR1 is SEHNR and CDR2 FQNEAQ (reference sequence). The CDR3 sequence: CASSFGLDSPLHF. The CDR3 nucleotides are TGTGCCAGCAGCTTTGGTTTAGATTCACCCCTCCACTTT. Full variable domain (outside the CDR3, taken from reference TRBV7-9 and TRBJ1-6): DTGVSQNPRHKITKRGQNVTFRCDPISEHNRLYWYRQTLGQGPEFLTYFQNEAQLEKSRLLSDRFSAERPKGSFSTLEIQRTEQGDSAMYLCASSFGLDSPLHFGNGTRLTVT.

The V gene is TRBV5-8, the J gene TRBJ2-3; 7 nucleotides align to TRBD1. J was trimmed by 4 bases and V by 6 bases; bases with no gene match: 20. The CDR3 runs 18 residues. Germline lookup yields CDR1 SGHTS and CDR2 YDEGEE. CDR3 loop: CASTRQWVAGGFSDTQYF. DNA of the CDR3: TGTGCCAGCACCCGACAGTGGGTGGCAGGGGGTTTTTCAGATACGCAGTATTTT.

V is TRBV5-1 and J is TRBJ2-2; D ambiguous. V lost 2 bases, J lost 6 bases, and 8 bases lay in between. The CDR3 totals 13 residues. The germline CDR1 and CDR2 sequences are SGHRS and YFSETQ. In DNA, the CDR3 is TGCGCCAGCAGCTTCACAGCCTCCGGGGAGCTGTTTTTT. This sequence encodes CASSFTASGELFF.

The chain couples TRBV9 to TRBJ1-1; the match to TRBD1 covers 8 bases. The CDR3 extends over 15 amino acids. Germline V CDR1 and CDR2: SGDLS, YYNGEE. J was trimmed by 2 bases and V by 1 base; bases with no gene match: 4. The CDR3 here is CASSVLDRGNTEAFF. The CDR3 DNA is TGTGCCAGCAGCGTACTCGACAGGGGAAACACTGAAGCTTTCTTT. Drawing the rest from reference TRBV9 and TRBJ1-1, the complete variable domain is DSGVTQTPKHLITATGQRVTLRCSPRSGDLSVYWYQQSLDQGLQFLIQYYNGEERAKGNILERFSAQQFPDLHSELNLSSLELGDSALYFCASSVLDRGNTEAFFGQGTRLTVV.

This clone was detected only once. The rearrangement joins TRBV6-1 to TRBJ1-1, with 11 nucleotides matching TRBD1. Germline assignment: CDR1 MNHNS and CDR2 SASEGT. Trimming removed 9 bases from V and 3 bases from J; junction bases left unmatched: 6. This CDR3 has 14 residues. The CDR3 here is CASGGQGAHTEAFF. The CDR3 nucleotides read TGTGCCAGTGGAGGACAGGGGGCGCACACTGAAGCTTTCTTT.

This clone appeared once. The V gene is TRBV23-1, the J gene TRBJ2-3; possible D gene TRBD2, 5 bases. TRBV23-1 is flagged as an ORF with uncertain function. CDR3 length: 17 residues. V lost 2 bases, J lost 5 bases, and 20 bases lay in between. DNA of the CDR3: TGCGCCAGCAGTCAAGAAGGTGGCAGGCCAGAGGGAGATACGCAGTATTTT. Protein: CASSQEGGRPEGDTQYF.

The chain combines TRBV10-3 with TRBJ1-1; D unresolved. Looked up from germline, CDR1 is ENHRY and CDR2 is SYGVKD. This CDR3 is 13 amino acids long. V was cut by 3 bases and J by 1 base, with 6 bases left in between. Written as DNA, the CDR3 is TGTGCCATCAGTGATTTACAGAACACTGAAGCTTTCTTT. It translates to CAISDLQNTEAFF.

The rearrangement links TRBV5-5 to TRBJ2-2; possibly TRBD1 for D (6 bases). Trimming took off 3 bases at V and 4 bases at J, with 13 bases between the two ends. Germline loops: CDR1 SGHKS, CDR2 YYEKEE (reference sequence). This CDR3 spans 15 amino acids. The CDR3 protein is CASSSQGSVTGELFF. The DNA for the CDR3 is TGTGCCAGCAGCTCCCAGGGGTCGGTCACCGGGGAGCTGTTTTTT.

This clone was seen once. V gene TRBV18 combines with J gene TRBJ2-5; 9 positions match TRBD1. Germline lookup yields CDR1 KGHSH and CDR2 LQKENI. V dropped 3 bases and J dropped 5; count of bases not matched to a gene: 13. CDR3 length: 17 amino acids. CDR3 in amino acids: CASSPIPGQGPGETQYF. As DNA, the CDR3 is TGTGCCAGCTCACCGATTCCGGGACAGGGCCCGGGGGAGACCCAGTACTTC. Variable domain in full (rest from reference TRBV18 and TRBJ2-5): NAGVMQNPRHLVRRRGQEARLRCSPMKGHSHVYWYRQLPEEGLKFMVYLQKENIIDESGMPKERFSAEFPKEGPSILRIQQVVRGDSAAYFCASSPIPGQGPGETQYFGPGTRLLVL.

The gene calls are TRBV2 and TRBJ2-7, with 8 nucleotides matching TRBD2. The germline V gene has CDR1 SNHLY and CDR2 FYNNEI. Trimming at V came to 6 bases and at J to 5 bases, leaving 18 bases not matched to a gene. The CDR3 contains 17 residues. The CDR3 DNA reads as TGTGCCAGCAGCCCACCCTTTCCCGGGGGGGCCACTAACGAGCAGTACTTC. It is translated as CASSPPFPGGATNEQYF. Complete variable domain (other parts from reference TRBV2 and TRBJ2-7): EPEVTQTPSHQVTQMGQEVILRCVPISNHLYFYWYRQILGQKVEFLVSFYNNEISEKSEIFDDQFSVERPDGSNFTLKIRSTKLEDSAMYFCASSPPFPGGATNEQYFGPGTRLTVT.

The chain recombines TRBV5-4 with TRBJ2-7, with TRBD1 matching 9 bases. The CDR3 totals 13 residues. Trimming took 8 bases from V and 5 from J; bases not matched to a gene: 8. Germline V gene data show CDR1 as SGHNT and CDR2 as YYREEE (reference sequence). The CDR3 DNA sequence: TGTGCCAGTAGCCGGGACAGGGTGAACGAGCAGTACTTC. This gives the protein CASSRDRVNEQYF. The variable domain in full, completed from reference TRBV5-4 and TRBJ2-7, reads ETGVTQSPTHLIKTRGQQVTLRCSSQSGHNTVSWYQQALGQGPQFIFQYYREEENGRGNFPPRFSGLQFPNYSSELNVNALELDDSALYLCASSRDRVNEQYFGPGTRLTVT.

The chain links TRBV2 to TRBJ2-1; TRBD1 matches at 8 bases. The CDR3 sequence is 14 residues long. Germline V lookup: CDR1 SNHLY, CDR2 FYNNEI. With V trimmed by 2 bases and J by 4 bases, 1 base remained unmatched. CDR3 sequence: CASSERTGYNEQFF. The CDR3 coding sequence is TGTGCCAGCAGTGAAAGGACAGGGTACAATGAGCAGTTCTTC.

The V call is TRBV27, the J call TRBJ2-6; 11 bases match TRBD2. V lost 6 bases and J lost 2; bases outside the gene matches: 6. Germline CDR1 reads MNHEY; CDR2 reads SMNVEV (reference sequence). The CDR3 is 17 residues long. CDR3: CASRVTSGETGANVLTF. CDR3 nucleotide sequence: TGTGCCAGCAGGGTGACTAGCGGGGAAACTGGGGCCAACGTCCTGACTTTC.

CDR3 DNA sequence: TGTGCCTGGAGTGTAAGGGGACACAATCAGCCCCAGCATTTT. This sequence encodes CAWSVRGHNQPQHF. The V call is TRBV30, the J call TRBJ1-5; the D gene is possibly TRBD1 (6 bases). Germline V gene sequence: CDR1 GTSNPN, CDR2 SVGIG (reference sequence). The V and J ends lost 0 bases and 3 bases respectively, with 9 bases between them. The CDR3 is 14 residues long.